A selection of T cell receptor beta chains follows, all from one sample in a study of human T cells and chemical hapten exposure. TCRdb fed the RACE reads into MiXCR, producing one record per CDR3 protein. This sample has around 360,000 distinct CDR3 sequences, with about 6% found just once. This specimen consisted of whole blood, obtained in connection with sensitization to the hapten diphenylcyclopropenone (DPC). The receptors originated from a young woman with alopecia areata. Some clones in this sample may be carry-over from other donors' samples. CDR3s include the opening cysteine and the closing phenylalanine or tryptophan. A D gene is named only where the DNA matches it firmly. Clone size, where shown, is once, few, many, or a class for clones that have expanded.

J gene: TRBJ1-2; clone size: NA; D gene: TRBD1; CDR3 length: 14; V gene: TRBV5-1; CDR3 DNA: TGCGCCAGCAGCATGGACAGGGATTCTTATGGCTACACCTTC; CDR3 protein: CASSMDRDSYGYTF
J gene: TRBJ1-1; clone size: NA; D gene: NA; CDR3 length: 14; V gene: TRBV28; CDR3 DNA: TGTGCCAGCCAAGCCGGGGGCCAAAACACTGAAGCTTTCTTT; CDR3 protein: CASQAGGQNTEAFF
J gene: TRBJ1-1; clone size: many; D gene: NA; CDR3 length: 16; V gene: TRBV5-6; CDR3 DNA: TGTGCCAGCAGCTTGGCCGGTACAGGGATTGTTATAGAGGCTTTCTTT; CDR3 protein: CASSLAGTGIVIEAFF
J gene: TRBJ2-1; clone size: few; D gene: NA; CDR3 length: 17; V gene: TRBV4-2; CDR3 DNA: TGTGCCAGCAGCCCCCCGAGGACAAGGGTTGCCTACAATGAGCAGTTCTTC; CDR3 protein: CASSPPRTRVAYNEQFF
J gene: TRBJ1-1; clone size: many; D gene: TRBD1; CDR3 length: 16; V gene: TRBV28; CDR3 DNA: TGTGCCAGCTGTCTTCGGGGCAGGGGGATAAACACTGAAGCTTTCTTT; CDR3 protein: CASCLRGRGINTEAFF
J gene: TRBJ1-3; clone size: many; D gene: NA; CDR3 length: 11; V gene: TRBV6-5; CDR3 DNA: TGTGCCAACATACGTGGAAACACCATATATTTT; CDR3 protein: CANIRGNTIYF
J gene: TRBJ2-1; clone size: few; D gene: NA; CDR3 length: 13; V gene: TRBV7-7; CDR3 DNA: TGTGCTAGCAGCTATGGAACGGGCAATGAGCAGTTCTTC; CDR3 protein: CASSYGTGNEQFF
J gene: TRBJ1-2; clone size: few; D gene: NA; CDR3 length: 16; V gene: TRBV3-1; CDR3 DNA: TGTGCCAGCAGCCAACGGCCCATCGGGGGGTACTATGGCTACACCTTC; CDR3 protein: CASSQRPIGGYYGYTF
J gene: TRBJ1-6; clone size: few; D gene: NA; CDR3 length: 15; V gene: TRBV9; CDR3 DNA: TGTGCCAGCAGCGTATGGGGGGGAACTAATTCACCCCTCCACTTT; CDR3 protein: CASSVWGGTNSPLHF
J gene: TRBJ2-2; clone size: NA; D gene: TRBD1; CDR3 length: 18; V gene: TRBV14; CDR3 DNA: TGTGCCAGCAGCCAAGATCACGGGACAGGCGCGAACACCGGGGAGCTGTTTTTT; CDR3 protein: CASSQDHGTGANTGELFF
J gene: TRBJ2-7; clone size: few; D gene: TRBD2; CDR3 length: 15; V gene: TRBV5-4; CDR3 DNA: TGTGCCAGCAGCTTGGGCGGGGGGACCCTCTACGAGCAGTACTTC; CDR3 protein: CASSLGGGTLYEQYF
J gene: TRBJ2-3; clone size: NA; D gene: NA; CDR3 length: 15; V gene: TRBV12-3/TRBV12-4; CDR3 DNA: TGTGCCAGCAGTTATGCACAGGGTGTGAAGGATACGCAGTATTTT; CDR3 protein: CASSYAQGVKDTQYF
J gene: TRBJ1-5; clone size: few; D gene: NA; CDR3 length: 14; V gene: TRBV6-1; CDR3 DNA: TGTGCCAGCAGTTTCGAGGAGAGCAATCAGCCCCAGCATTTT; CDR3 protein: CASSFEESNQPQHF
J gene: TRBJ2-7; clone size: few; D gene: NA; CDR3 length: 15; V gene: TRBV4-1; CDR3 DNA: TGCGCCAGCAGCCAAGTCGACCGGGGGTCCTACGAGCAGTACTTC; CDR3 protein: CASSQVDRGSYEQYF
J gene: TRBJ2-7; clone size: NA; D gene: NA; CDR3 length: 14; V gene: TRBV10-3; CDR3 DNA: TGTGCCATCAGTGAATCAAGGGAGCAGGACGAGCAGTACTTC; CDR3 protein: CAISESREQDEQYF
J gene: TRBJ1-5; clone size: NA; D gene: NA; CDR3 length: 16; V gene: TRBV4-1; CDR3 DNA: TGCGCCAGCAGCCACCTCACCTCGGAGGGCAATCAGCCCCAGCATTTT; CDR3 protein: CASSHLTSEGNQPQHF
J gene: TRBJ2-7; clone size: NA; D gene: NA; CDR3 length: 16; V gene: TRBV21-1; CDR3 DNA: TGTGCCAGCAGCAAAAATGCAGCGGGGGATGGGTACGAGCAGTACTTC; CDR3 protein: CASSKNAAGDGYEQYF
J gene: TRBJ1-1; clone size: few; D gene: NA; CDR3 length: 13; V gene: TRBV9; CDR3 DNA: TGTGCCAGCAGCGCCCAGTCAAGCACTGAAGCTTTCTTT; CDR3 protein: CASSAQSSTEAFF
J gene: TRBJ1-1; clone size: many; D gene: NA; CDR3 length: 16; V gene: TRBV4-1; CDR3 DNA: TGCGCCAGCAGCCCAATAACAGCCAAGCGGAACCCTGAAGCTTTCTTT; CDR3 protein: CASSPITAKRNPEAFF
J gene: TRBJ2-5; clone size: NA; D gene: NA; CDR3 length: 13; V gene: TRBV4-1; CDR3 DNA: TGCGCCAGCAGCCAAGCCCCGCTTGAGACCCAGTACTTC; CDR3 protein: CASSQAPLETQYF
J gene: TRBJ2-4; clone size: NA; D gene: NA; CDR3 length: 13; V gene: TRBV4-2; CDR3 DNA: TGTGCCAGCAGCCTGTCAAGAGAAAACATTCAGTACTTC; CDR3 protein: CASSLSRENIQYF
J gene: TRBJ1-5; clone size: many; D gene: NA; CDR3 length: 15; V gene: TRBV5-1; CDR3 DNA: TGCGCCAGCAGCCCTAATTGGGGGGGCGGTCAGCCCCAGCATTTT; CDR3 protein: CASSPNWGGGQPQHF
J gene: TRBJ2-4; clone size: NA; D gene: NA; CDR3 length: 16; V gene: TRBV12-3/TRBV12-4; CDR3 DNA: TGTGCCAGCAGTTTTCACTCCCGGCTAGCCAAAAACATTCAGTACTTC; CDR3 protein: CASSFHSRLAKNIQYF
J gene: TRBJ1-1; clone size: many; D gene: NA; CDR3 length: 15; V gene: TRBV5-4; CDR3 DNA: TGTGCCAGCACCGTCTCCGGACAGCCGAACACTGAAGCTTTCTTT; CDR3 protein: CASTVSGQPNTEAFF
J gene: TRBJ1-5; clone size: many; D gene: NA; CDR3 length: 16; V gene: TRBV20-1; CDR3 DNA: TGCACCCTCGCCCCACGGACAGATAATAGCAATCAGCCCCAGCATTTT; CDR3 protein: CTLAPRTDNSNQPQHF
J gene: TRBJ2-5; clone size: NA; D gene: NA; CDR3 length: 12; V gene: TRBV14; CDR3 DNA: TGTGCCAGCAGCCACTACGGAGAGACCCAGTACTTC; CDR3 protein: CASSHYGETQYF
J gene: TRBJ1-5; clone size: many; D gene: NA; CDR3 length: 15; V gene: TRBV7-2; CDR3 DNA: TGTGCCAGCAGCTTAGGTCCGACAGCTCCTCAGCCCCAGCATTTT; CDR3 protein: CASSLGPTAPQPQHF
J gene: TRBJ1-5; clone size: many; D gene: NA; CDR3 length: 16; V gene: TRBV12-3/TRBV12-4; CDR3 DNA: TGTGCCAGCAGTCCTTATCGTGGGGGTAGCAATCAGCCCCAGCATTTT; CDR3 protein: CASSPYRGGSNQPQHF
J gene: TRBJ2-1; clone size: NA; D gene: NA; CDR3 length: 16; V gene: TRBV7-8; CDR3 DNA: TGTGCCAGCAGCTTAGCGTTACTTCCCTCCTACAATGAGCAGTTCTTC; CDR3 protein: CASSLALLPSYNEQFF
J gene: TRBJ1-6; clone size: many; D gene: NA; CDR3 length: 15; V gene: TRBV6-2/TRBV6-3; CDR3 DNA: TGTGCCAGCAGTTCCCTCGGACACGGGAATTCACCCCTCCACTTT; CDR3 protein: CASSSLGHGNSPLHF
J gene: TRBJ2-5; clone size: few; D gene: NA; CDR3 length: 14; V gene: TRBV11-2; CDR3 DNA: TGTGCCAGCAGCCCAGAAGTGAAGAAGGGGACCCAGTACTTC; CDR3 protein: CASSPEVKKGTQYF
J gene: TRBJ1-1; clone size: few; D gene: NA; CDR3 length: 17; V gene: TRBV4-3; CDR3 DNA: TGCGCCAGCAGCCAAGATGAGTGGCGGGAATCAGGCGTCGGCGCTTTCTTT; CDR3 protein: CASSQDEWRESGVGAFF
J gene: TRBJ1-1; clone size: many; D gene: NA; CDR3 length: 16; V gene: TRBV14; CDR3 DNA: TGTGCCAGCAGCCAAGTAAGATTCGGGGGTAACACTGAAGCTTTCTTT; CDR3 protein: CASSQVRFGGNTEAFF
J gene: TRBJ2-6; clone size: few; D gene: NA; CDR3 length: 17; V gene: TRBV7-2; CDR3 DNA: TGTGCCAGCAGCGCCCGGGGGTCAGGAGCTGGGGCCAACGTCCTGACTTTC; CDR3 protein: CASSARGSGAGANVLTF
J gene: TRBJ1-2; clone size: many; D gene: TRBD1; CDR3 length: 16; V gene: TRBV12-3/TRBV12-4; CDR3 DNA: TGTGCCAGCAGTTTATACAGGGGGTCGGCTAACTATGGCTACACCTTC; CDR3 protein: CASSLYRGSANYGYTF
J gene: TRBJ2-3; clone size: NA; D gene: TRBD2; CDR3 length: 17; V gene: TRBV7-9; CDR3 DNA: TGTGCCAGCAGCTTCCTAAGACTAGCGGGGGGGGCAGATACGCAGTATTTT; CDR3 protein: CASSFLRLAGGADTQYF
J gene: TRBJ2-3; clone size: few; D gene: TRBD2; CDR3 length: 16; V gene: TRBV6-5; CDR3 DNA: TGTGCCAGCAGTTACAAGGGCGGGGGGTTTCAAGATACGCAGTATTTT; CDR3 protein: CASSYKGGGFQDTQYF